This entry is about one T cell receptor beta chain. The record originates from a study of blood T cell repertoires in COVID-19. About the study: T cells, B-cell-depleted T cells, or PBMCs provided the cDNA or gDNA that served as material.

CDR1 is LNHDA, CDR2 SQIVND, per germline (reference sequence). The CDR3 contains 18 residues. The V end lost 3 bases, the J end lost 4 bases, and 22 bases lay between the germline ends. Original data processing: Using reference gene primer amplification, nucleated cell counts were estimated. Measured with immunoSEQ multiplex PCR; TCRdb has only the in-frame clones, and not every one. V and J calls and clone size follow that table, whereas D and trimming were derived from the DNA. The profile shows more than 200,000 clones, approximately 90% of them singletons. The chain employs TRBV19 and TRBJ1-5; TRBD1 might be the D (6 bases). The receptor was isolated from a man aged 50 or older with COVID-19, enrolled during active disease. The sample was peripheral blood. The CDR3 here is CASSIFGGGLQGNQPQHF. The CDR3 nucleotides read TGTGCCAGTAGTATTTTTGGGGGGGGTTTACAGGGTAATCAGCCCCAGCATTTT.